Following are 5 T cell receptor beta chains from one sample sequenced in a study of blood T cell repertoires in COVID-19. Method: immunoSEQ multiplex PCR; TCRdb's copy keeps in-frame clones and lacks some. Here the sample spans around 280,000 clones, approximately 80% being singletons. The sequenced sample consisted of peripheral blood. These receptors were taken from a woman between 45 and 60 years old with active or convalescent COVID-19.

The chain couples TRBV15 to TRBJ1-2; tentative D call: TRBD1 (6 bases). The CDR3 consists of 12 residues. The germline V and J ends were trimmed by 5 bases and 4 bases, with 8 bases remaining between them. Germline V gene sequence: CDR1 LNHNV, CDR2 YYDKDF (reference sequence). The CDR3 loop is CATSEGGYGYTF. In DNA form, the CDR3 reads TGTGCCACCAGCGAAGGGGGCTATGGCTACACCTTC.

The CDR3 sequence is CAIGDRDNSPLHF. Here the CDR3 DNA reads TGTGCCATCGGGGACAGGGATAATTCACCCCTCCACTTT. The chain is built from TRBV3-1 (or the pseudogene TRBV3-2) and TRBJ1-6; TRBD1 agrees at 9 bases. With V trimmed by 10 bases and J by 5 bases, 3 bases remained unmatched. The CDR3 consists of 13 residues. Germline loops: CDR1 LGHDT, CDR2 YNNKEL (reference sequence).

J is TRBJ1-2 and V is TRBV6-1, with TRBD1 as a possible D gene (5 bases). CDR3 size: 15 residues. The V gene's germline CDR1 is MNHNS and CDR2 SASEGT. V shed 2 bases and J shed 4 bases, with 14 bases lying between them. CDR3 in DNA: TGTGCCAGCAGTGAACTTACGAGACAGAGCTATGGCTACACCTTC. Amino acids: CASSELTRQSYGYTF.

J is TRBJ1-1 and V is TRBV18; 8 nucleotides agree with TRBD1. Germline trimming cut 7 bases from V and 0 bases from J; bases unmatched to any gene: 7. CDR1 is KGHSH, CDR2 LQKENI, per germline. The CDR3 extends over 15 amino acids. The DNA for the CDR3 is TGTGCCAGCTTCTCCCCCAGGGGGCTGAACACTGAAGCTTTCTTT. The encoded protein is CASFSPRGLNTEAFF.

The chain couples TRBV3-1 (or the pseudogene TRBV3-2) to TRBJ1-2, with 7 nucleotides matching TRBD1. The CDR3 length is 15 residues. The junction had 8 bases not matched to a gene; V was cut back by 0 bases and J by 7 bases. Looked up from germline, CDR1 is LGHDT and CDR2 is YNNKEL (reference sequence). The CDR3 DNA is TGTGCCAGCAGCCAAGATTGGCAGGGGGGATTTGGCTACACCTTC. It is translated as CASSQDWQGGFGYTF.